This T cell receptor (beta chain) stems from a study of blood T cells in healthy people across ages. CDR1 is SGHRS and CDR2 is YFSETQ in the germline V gene. This CDR3 contains 14 residues. Turning to this clonotype: Its antigen is still unknown.

Alongside a J-beta primer mix, a sample-barcoded 5' primer served in a second PCR lasting roughly 7 to 11 cycles. TCRdb itself ran the 5' RACE reads through MiXCR, one entry per CDR3 protein. Here the sample spans over 450,000 distinct CDR3 sequences, less than 25% being singletons. General observations from the study: More naive CD4+ cells and higher diversity were found in long-lived than in aged donors.

These data also featured in a second study, about T cells of mothers and their children.

Material: blood. V gene TRBV5-1 combines with J gene TRBJ2-5; TRBD1 aligns across 10 bases. The DNA end lines up better with TRBJ2-7; the J call may be wrong. This receptor was identified in a boy younger than 18 in good health. As DNA, the CDR3 is TGCGCCAGCGCCGGGACAGGGGATAGTAACGAGCAGTACTTC. Translating it yields CASAGTGDSNEQYF.